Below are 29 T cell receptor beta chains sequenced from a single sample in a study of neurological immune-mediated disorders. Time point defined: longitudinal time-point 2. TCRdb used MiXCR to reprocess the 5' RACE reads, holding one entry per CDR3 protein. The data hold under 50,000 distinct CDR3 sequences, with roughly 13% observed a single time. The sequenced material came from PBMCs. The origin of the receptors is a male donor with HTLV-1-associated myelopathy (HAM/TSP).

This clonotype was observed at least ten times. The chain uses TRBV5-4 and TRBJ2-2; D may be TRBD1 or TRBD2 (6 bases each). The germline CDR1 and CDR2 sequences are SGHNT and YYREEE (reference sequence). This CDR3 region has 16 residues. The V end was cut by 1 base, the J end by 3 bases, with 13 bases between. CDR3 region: CASSLYGGKDTGELFF. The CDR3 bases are TGTGCCAGCAGCTTGTACGGGGGCAAGGACACCGGGGAGCTGTTTTTT.

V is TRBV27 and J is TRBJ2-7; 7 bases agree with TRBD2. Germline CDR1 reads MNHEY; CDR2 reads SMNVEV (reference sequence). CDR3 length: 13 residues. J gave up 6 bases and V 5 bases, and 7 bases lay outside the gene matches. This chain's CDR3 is CASSPTSAGEQYF. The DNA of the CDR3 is TGTGCCAGCAGTCCAACTAGCGCCGGCGAGCAGTACTTC.

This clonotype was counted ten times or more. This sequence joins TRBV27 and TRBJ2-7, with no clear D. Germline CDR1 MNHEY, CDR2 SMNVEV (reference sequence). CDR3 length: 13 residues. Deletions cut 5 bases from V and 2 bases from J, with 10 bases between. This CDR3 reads CASSRSGAYEQYF. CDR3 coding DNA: TGTGCCAGCAGTCGAAGTGGGGCCTACGAGCAGTACTTC.

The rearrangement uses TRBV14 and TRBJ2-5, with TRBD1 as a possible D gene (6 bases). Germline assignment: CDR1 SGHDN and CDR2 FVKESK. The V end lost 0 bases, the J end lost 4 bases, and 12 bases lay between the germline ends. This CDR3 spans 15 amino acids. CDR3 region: CASSQDSARGETQYF. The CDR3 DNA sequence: TGTGCCAGCAGCCAAGACTCGGCCAGGGGAGAGACCCAGTACTTC. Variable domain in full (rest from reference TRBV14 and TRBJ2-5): EAGVTQFPSHSVIEKGQTVTLRCDPISGHDNLYWYRRVMGKEIKFLLHFVKESKQDESGMPNNRFLAERTGGTYSTLKVQPAELEDSGVYFCASSQDSARGETQYFGPGTRLLVL.

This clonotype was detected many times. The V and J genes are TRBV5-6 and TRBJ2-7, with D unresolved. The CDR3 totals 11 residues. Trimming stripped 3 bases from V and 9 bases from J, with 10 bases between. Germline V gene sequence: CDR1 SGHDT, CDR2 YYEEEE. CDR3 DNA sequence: TGTGCCAGCAGCTACGCCCAGAGGCAGTACTTC. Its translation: CASSYAQRQYF.

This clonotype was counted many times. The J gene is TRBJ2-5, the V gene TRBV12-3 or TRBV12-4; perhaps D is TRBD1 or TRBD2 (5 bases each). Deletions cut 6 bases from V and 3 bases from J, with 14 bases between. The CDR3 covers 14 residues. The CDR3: CASRTGALKETQYF. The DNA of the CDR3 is TGTGCCAGCAGAACCGGGGCCTTAAAAGAGACCCAGTACTTC.

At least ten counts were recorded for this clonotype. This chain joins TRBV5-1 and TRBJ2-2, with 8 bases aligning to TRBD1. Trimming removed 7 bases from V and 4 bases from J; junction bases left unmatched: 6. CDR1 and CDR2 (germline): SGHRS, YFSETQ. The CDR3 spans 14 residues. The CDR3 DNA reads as TGCGCCAGCTCCGGACAGGGTGGCACCGGGGAGCTGTTTTTT. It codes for CASSGQGGTGELFF.

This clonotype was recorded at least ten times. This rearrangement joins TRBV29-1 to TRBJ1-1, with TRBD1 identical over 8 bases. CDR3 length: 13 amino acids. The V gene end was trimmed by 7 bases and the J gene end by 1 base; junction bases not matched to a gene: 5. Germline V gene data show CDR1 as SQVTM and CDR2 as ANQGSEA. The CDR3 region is CSARGQENTEAFF. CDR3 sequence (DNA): TGCAGCGCCCGGGGACAGGAGAACACTGAAGCTTTCTTT.

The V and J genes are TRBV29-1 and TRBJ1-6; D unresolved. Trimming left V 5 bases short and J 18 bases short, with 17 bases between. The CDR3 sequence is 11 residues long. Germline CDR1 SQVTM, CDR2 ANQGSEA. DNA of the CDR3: TGCAGCGTTTCTGACAATAATTCACCCCACTTT. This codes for CSVSDNNSPHF.

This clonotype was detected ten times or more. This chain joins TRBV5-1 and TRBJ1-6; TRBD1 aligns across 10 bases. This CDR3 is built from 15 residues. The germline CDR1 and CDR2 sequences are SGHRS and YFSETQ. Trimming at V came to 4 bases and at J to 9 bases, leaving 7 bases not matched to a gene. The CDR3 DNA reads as TGCGCCAGCAGCCGGGGACAGGGGAAGGGTTCACCCCTCCACTTT. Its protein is CASSRGQGKGSPLHF.

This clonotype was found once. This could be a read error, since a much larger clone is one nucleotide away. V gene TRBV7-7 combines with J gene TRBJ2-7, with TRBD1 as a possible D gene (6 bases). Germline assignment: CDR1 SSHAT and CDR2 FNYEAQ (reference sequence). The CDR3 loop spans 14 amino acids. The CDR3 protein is CANSPQGSAYEQYF. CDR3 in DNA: TGTGCCAACAGCCCACAGGGATCGGCCTACGAGCAGTACTTC. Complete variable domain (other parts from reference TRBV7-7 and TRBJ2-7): GAGVSQSPRYKVTKRGQDVTLRCDPISSHATLYWYQQALGQGPEFLTYFNYEAQPDKSGLPSDRFSAERPEGSISTLTIQRTEQRDSAMYRCANSPQGSAYEQYFGPGTRLTVT.

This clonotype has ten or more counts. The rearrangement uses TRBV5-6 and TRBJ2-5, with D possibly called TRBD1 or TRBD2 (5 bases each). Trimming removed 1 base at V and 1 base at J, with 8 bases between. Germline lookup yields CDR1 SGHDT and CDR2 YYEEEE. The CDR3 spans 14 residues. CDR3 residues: CASSLLGAQETQYF. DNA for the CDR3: TGTGCCAGCAGCTTGCTCGGGGCCCAAGAGACCCAGTACTTC.

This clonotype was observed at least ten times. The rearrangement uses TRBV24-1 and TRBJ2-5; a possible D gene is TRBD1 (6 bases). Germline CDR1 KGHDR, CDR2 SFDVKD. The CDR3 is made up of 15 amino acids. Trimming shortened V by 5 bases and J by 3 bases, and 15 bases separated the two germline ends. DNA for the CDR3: TGTGCCACCAGTGGCCTAGCAGGACAGAAAGAGACCCAGTACTTC. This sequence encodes CATSGLAGQKETQYF.

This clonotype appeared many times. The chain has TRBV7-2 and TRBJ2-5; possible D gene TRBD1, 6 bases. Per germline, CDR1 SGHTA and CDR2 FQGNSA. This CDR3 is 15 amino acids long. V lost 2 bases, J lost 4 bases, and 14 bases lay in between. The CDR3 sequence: CASSLTGKGGETQYF. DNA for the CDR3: TGTGCCAGCAGCTTAACAGGGAAAGGTGGAGAGACCCAGTACTTC.

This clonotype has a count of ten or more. The CDR3 DNA reads TGTGCCAGCAGCCCAAGCCGGGCCCCGGGAGGCTACACCTTC. Its translation is CASSPSRAPGGYTF. The chain links TRBV7-2 to TRBJ1-2, with unresolved D. This CDR3 is built from 14 residues. The germline V and J ends were trimmed by 5 bases and 8 bases, with 18 bases remaining between them. CDR1 and CDR2 (germline): SGHTA, FQGNSA.

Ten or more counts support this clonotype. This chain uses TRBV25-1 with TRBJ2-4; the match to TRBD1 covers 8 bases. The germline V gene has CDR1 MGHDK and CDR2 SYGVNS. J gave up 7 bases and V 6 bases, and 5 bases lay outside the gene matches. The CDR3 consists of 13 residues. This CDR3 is CASRDRAGNIQYF. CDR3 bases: TGTGCCAGCAGGGACAGGGCGGGGAACATTCAGTACTTC.

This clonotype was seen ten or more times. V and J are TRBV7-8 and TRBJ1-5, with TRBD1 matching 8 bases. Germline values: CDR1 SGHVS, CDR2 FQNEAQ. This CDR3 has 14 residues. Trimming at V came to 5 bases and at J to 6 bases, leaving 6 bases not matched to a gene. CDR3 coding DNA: TGTGCCAGCAGCAAGGACAGGGTAGGTCAGCCCCAGCATTTT. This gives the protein CASSKDRVGQPQHF.

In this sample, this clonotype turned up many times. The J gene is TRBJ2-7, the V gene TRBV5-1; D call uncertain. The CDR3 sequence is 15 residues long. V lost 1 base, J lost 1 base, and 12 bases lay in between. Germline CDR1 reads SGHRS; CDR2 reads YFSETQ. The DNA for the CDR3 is TGCGCCAGCAGCTTGAGGTCAGCAACTTCCTACGAGCAGTACTTC. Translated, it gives CASSLRSATSYEQYF. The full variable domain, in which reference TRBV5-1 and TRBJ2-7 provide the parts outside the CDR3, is KAGVTQTPRYLIKTRGQQVTLSCSPISGHRSVSWYQQTPGQGLQFLFEYFSETQRNKGNFPGRFSGRQFSNSRSEMNVSTLELGDSALYLCASSLRSATSYEQYFGPGTRLTVT.

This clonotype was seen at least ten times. The CDR3 protein is CSVISGGNEQYF. As DNA, the CDR3 is TGCAGTGTGATCTCGGGAGGGAACGAGCAGTACTTC. The chain employs TRBV20-1 and TRBJ2-7; TRBD2 matches 8 bases. With 7 bases clipped from V and 5 bases from J, the junction kept 7 bases outside the gene matches. The germline CDR1 and CDR2 sequences are DFQATT and SNEGSKA (reference sequence). The CDR3 has 12 amino acids.

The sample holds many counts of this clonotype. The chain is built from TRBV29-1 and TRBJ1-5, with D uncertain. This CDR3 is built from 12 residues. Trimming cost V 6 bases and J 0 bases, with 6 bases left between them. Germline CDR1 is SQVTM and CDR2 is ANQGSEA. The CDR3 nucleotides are TGCAGCGTCAAACATAGCAATCAGCCCCAGCATTTT. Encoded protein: CSVKHSNQPQHF.

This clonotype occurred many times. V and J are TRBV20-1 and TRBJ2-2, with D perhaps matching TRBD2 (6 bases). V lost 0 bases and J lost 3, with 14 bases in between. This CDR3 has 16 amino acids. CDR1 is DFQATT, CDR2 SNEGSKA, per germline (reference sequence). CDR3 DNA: TGCAGTGCTAGAGACGGGAGTCTTCGAGACACCGGGGAGCTGTTTTTT. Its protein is CSARDGSLRDTGELFF.

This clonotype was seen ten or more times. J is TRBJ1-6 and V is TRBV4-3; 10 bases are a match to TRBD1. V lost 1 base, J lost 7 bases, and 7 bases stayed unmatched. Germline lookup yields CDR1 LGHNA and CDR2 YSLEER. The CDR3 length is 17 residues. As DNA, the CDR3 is TGCGCCAGCAGCCAAGCGTGGACAGGGGGGCACAATTCACCCCTCCACTTT. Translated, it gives CASSQAWTGGHNSPLHF.

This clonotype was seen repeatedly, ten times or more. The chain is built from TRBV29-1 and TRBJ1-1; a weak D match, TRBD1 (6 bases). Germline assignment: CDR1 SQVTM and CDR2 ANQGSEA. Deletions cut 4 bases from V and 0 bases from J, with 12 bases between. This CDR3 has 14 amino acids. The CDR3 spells CSVARDNVNTEAFF. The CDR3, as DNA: TGCAGCGTTGCACGGGACAACGTGAACACTGAAGCTTTCTTT.

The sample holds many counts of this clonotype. CDR3 region: CSARAKIGPGLSPLHF. In nucleotides, the CDR3 is TGCAGTGCTAGAGCTAAGATTGGGCCGGGGCTTTCACCCCTCCACTTT. The rearrangement uses TRBV20-1 and TRBJ1-6; D perhaps matches TRBD1 (5 bases). The V end lost 1 base, the J end lost 9 bases, and 19 bases lay between the germline ends. The CDR3 contains 16 residues. From germline, CDR1 is DFQATT and CDR2 SNEGSKA (reference sequence).

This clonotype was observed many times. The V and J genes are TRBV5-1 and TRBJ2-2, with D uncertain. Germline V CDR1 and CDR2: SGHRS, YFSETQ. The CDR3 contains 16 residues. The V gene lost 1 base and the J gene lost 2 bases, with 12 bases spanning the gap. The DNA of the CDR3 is TGCGCCAGCAGCTTGCTGTCCCTGACAAACACCGGGGAGCTGTTTTTT. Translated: CASSLLSLTNTGELFF.

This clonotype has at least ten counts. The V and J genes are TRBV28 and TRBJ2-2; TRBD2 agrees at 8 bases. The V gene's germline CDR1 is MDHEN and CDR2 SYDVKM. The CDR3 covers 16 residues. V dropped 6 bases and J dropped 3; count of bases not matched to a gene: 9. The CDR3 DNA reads TGTGCCAGCAGCCGCGGAGGCGGGGGGTACACCGGGGAGCTGTTTTTT. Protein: CASSRGGGGYTGELFF.

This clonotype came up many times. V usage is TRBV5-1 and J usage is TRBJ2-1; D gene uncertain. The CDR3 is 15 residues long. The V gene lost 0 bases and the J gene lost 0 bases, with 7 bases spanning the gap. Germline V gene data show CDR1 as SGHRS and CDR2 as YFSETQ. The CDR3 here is CASSLGSSSYNEQFF. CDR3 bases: TGCGCCAGCAGCTTGGGGTCTAGCTCCTACAATGAGCAGTTCTTC.

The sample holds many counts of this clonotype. The CDR3 protein is CASSLDSQETQYF. The CDR3 DNA reads as TGTGCCAGCAGCTTAGACAGCCAAGAGACCCAGTACTTC. This chain uses TRBV7-9 with TRBJ2-5; D unclear. Trimming stripped 1 base from V and 1 base from J, with 4 bases between. Germline CDR1 SEHNR, CDR2 FQNEAQ (reference sequence). The length of the CDR3 is 13 residues.

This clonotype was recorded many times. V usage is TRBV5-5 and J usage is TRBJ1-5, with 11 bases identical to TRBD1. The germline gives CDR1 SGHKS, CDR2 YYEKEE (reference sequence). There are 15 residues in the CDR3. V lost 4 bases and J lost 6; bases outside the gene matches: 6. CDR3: CASSAGTGGRQPQHF. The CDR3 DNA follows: TGTGCCAGCAGCGCGGGGACAGGGGGTCGTCAGCCCCAGCATTTT.